This TCR beta chain originates from a study of blood T cells in healthy people across ages. Overall study context: Researchers report that template switching captured about one barcoded beta molecule per two T cells.

For the second PCR, which ran for roughly 7 to 11 cycles, a sample-barcoded 5' primer and a J-beta primer mix were used. MiXCR, applied by TCRdb to the 5' RACE reads, yields one record per CDR3 protein. The sample holds 1 million or so distinct CDR3 sequences, under 45% seen once. The CDR3 spans 15 residues. J gave up 6 bases and V 0 bases, and 4 bases lay outside the gene matches. Germline V gene lookup returns CDR1 SGHRS and CDR2 YFSETQ. For this clonotype: As yet, its antigen is unknown.

General study results and limits: Diversity estimated from one million T cells was considered an underestimate.

Every sample gave at least 6 micrograms of total RNA when it was extracted. The clonotype was recovered from a woman aged 60-75 years in good health. Sequenced sample: blood. This chain uses TRBV5-1 with TRBJ2-1; 9 nucleotides agree with TRBD2. CDR3 bases: TGCGCCAGCAGCTTGGTAGCGGGGGCCCTCAATGAGCAGTTCTTC. Amino acids: CASSLVAGALNEQFF. The variable domain in full, completed from reference TRBV5-1 and TRBJ2-1, reads KAGVTQTPRYLIKTRGQQVTLSCSPISGHRSVSWYQQTPGQGLQFLFEYFSETQRNKGNFPGRFSGRQFSNSRSEMNVSTLELGDSALYLCASSLVAGALNEQFFGPGTRLTVL.